Presented here are 10 T cell receptor beta chains from one specimen sequenced in a study of T cells in localized non-small cell lung cancer (dated by TCRdb to about 2020). The library was generated by the immunoSEQ multiplex PCR assay. As stored in TCRdb, this immuneACCESS dataset retains in-frame rearrangements with V and J assigned. A fraction of the clones does not appear; measured against another copy, unresolved V genes explain less than half of the discrepancy, and the remainder lacks a known reason. The sample table lists approximately 30,000 clones, approximately 80% of them with a count of one. Less than 45% of the sample lies in the top ten. The sequencing here drew on peripheral blood, taken before any cancer treatment. Receptor source: a male donor aged 60 or over with stage II squamous cell lung carcinoma.

The genes are TRBV19 and TRBJ1-5, with TRBD1 as a possible D gene (5 bases). Germline assignment: CDR1 LNHDA and CDR2 SQIVND (reference sequence). Trimming cost V 5 bases and J 0 bases, with 14 bases left between them. The CDR3 covers 16 residues. The CDR3 region has the DNA TGTGCCAGTAGTTCCCCTCCAGGGTATAGCAATCAGCCCCAGCATTTT. Its protein product is CASSSPPGYSNQPQHF.

This rearrangement joins TRBV28 to TRBJ2-7; D is possibly TRBD2 (6 bases). CDR3 size: 14 residues. The germline V and J ends were trimmed by 3 bases and 3 bases, with 12 bases remaining between them. CDR1 and CDR2 (germline): MDHEN, SYDVKM. The CDR3 loop is CASSFIGGRYEQYF. For the CDR3, the DNA is TGTGCCAGCAGTTTTATCGGGGGACGCTACGAGCAGTACTTC.

V usage is TRBV5-5 and J usage is TRBJ1-6; D possibly corresponds to TRBD1 (5 bases). This CDR3 is built from 14 residues. Trimming took off 5 bases at V and 6 bases at J, with 12 bases between the two ends. CDR1 is SGHKS, CDR2 YYEKEE, per germline (reference sequence). This CDR3 reads CASRTGLTNSPLHF. The CDR3 coding sequence is TGTGCCAGCAGGACGGGACTGACTAATTCACCCCTCCACTTT.

This clone was detected a few times. V gene TRBV5-6 combines with J gene TRBJ2-3; TRBD2 agrees at 9 bases. Germline CDR1 SGHDT, CDR2 YYEEEE. This CDR3 comprises 15 residues. V was pared by 4 bases and J by 2 bases, with 5 bases of the junction left unmatched. The CDR3 region is CASSPLAGDTDTQYF. In DNA, the CDR3 is TGTGCCAGCAGCCCTTTAGCGGGGGACACAGATACGCAGTATTTT.

The gene calls are TRBV5-4 and TRBJ2-3, with D uncertain. CDR3 length: 15 amino acids. Germline CDR1 SGHNT, CDR2 YYREEE (reference sequence). V lost 0 bases and J lost 4, with 12 bases in between. The CDR3 region has the DNA TGTGCCAGCAGCTTGGAGGCTACCCCCGCAGATACGCAGTATTTT. As protein: CASSLEATPADTQYF.

The chain has TRBV11-2 and TRBJ1-4; D gene ambiguous. The CDR3 loop spans 13 amino acids. V was cut by 5 bases and J by 4 bases, with 8 bases left in between. Germline V CDR1 and CDR2: SGHAT, FQNNGV. DNA for the CDR3: TGTGCCAGCAGCGACTGGGGTAATGAAAAACTGTTTTTT. This sequence encodes CASSDWGNEKLFF.

V gene TRBV21-1 combines with J gene TRBJ1-1. TRBV21-1 is tagged as a pseudogene. There are 16 residues in the CDR3. The CDR3 DNA sequence: TGTGCCAGCAGCAAAGGAACAAGGCACCAGAACACTGAAGCTTTCTTT. Protein sequence: CASSKGTRHQNTEAFF.

This chain links TRBV19 with TRBJ2-1; maybe TRBD2 (5 bases). This CDR3 comprises 15 residues. Germline assignment: CDR1 LNHDA and CDR2 SQIVND (reference sequence). V lost 4 bases to trimming and J lost 0 bases, with 10 bases between them. DNA of the CDR3: TGTGCCAGTAGTACTAGCCGGCTCTCCTACAATGAGCAGTTCTTC. Its protein product is CASSTSRLSYNEQFF. The entire variable domain, with the rest obtained from reference TRBV19 and TRBJ2-1, is as follows: DGGITQSPKYLFRKEGQNVTLSCEQNLNHDAMYWYRQDPGQGLRLIYYSQIVNDFQKGDIAEGYSVSREKKESFPLTVTSAQKNPTAFYLCASSTSRLSYNEQFFGPGTRLTVL.

The rearrangement uses TRBV5-4 and TRBJ2-1, with D maybe TRBD1 (6 bases). The CDR3 sequence is 13 residues long. Trimming removed 2 bases from V and 10 bases from J, with 13 bases in between. Germline V gene data show CDR1 as SGHNT and CDR2 as YYREEE (reference sequence). Here the CDR3 DNA reads TGTGCCAGCAGCTTTACAACAGGGACGGAGCAGTTCTTC. Translated, it gives CASSFTTGTEQFF.

This clone has just one count. This chain uses TRBV5-6 with TRBJ2-7, with 7 positions matching TRBD2. V dropped 2 bases and J dropped 3; count of bases not matched to a gene: 8. CDR3 length: 15 residues. From germline, CDR1 is SGHDT and CDR2 YYEEEE. CDR3 in amino acids: CASSFHPSGDYEQYF. In DNA, the CDR3 is TGTGCCAGCAGCTTTCATCCAAGCGGGGACTACGAGCAGTACTTC. The complete variable domain, with remaining parts taken from reference TRBV5-6 and TRBJ2-7, reads DAGVTQSPTHLIKTRGQQVTLRCSPKSGHDTVSWYQQALGQGPQFIFQYYEEEERQRGNFPDRFSGHQFPNYSSELNVNALLLGDSALYLCASSFHPSGDYEQYFGPGTRLTVT.